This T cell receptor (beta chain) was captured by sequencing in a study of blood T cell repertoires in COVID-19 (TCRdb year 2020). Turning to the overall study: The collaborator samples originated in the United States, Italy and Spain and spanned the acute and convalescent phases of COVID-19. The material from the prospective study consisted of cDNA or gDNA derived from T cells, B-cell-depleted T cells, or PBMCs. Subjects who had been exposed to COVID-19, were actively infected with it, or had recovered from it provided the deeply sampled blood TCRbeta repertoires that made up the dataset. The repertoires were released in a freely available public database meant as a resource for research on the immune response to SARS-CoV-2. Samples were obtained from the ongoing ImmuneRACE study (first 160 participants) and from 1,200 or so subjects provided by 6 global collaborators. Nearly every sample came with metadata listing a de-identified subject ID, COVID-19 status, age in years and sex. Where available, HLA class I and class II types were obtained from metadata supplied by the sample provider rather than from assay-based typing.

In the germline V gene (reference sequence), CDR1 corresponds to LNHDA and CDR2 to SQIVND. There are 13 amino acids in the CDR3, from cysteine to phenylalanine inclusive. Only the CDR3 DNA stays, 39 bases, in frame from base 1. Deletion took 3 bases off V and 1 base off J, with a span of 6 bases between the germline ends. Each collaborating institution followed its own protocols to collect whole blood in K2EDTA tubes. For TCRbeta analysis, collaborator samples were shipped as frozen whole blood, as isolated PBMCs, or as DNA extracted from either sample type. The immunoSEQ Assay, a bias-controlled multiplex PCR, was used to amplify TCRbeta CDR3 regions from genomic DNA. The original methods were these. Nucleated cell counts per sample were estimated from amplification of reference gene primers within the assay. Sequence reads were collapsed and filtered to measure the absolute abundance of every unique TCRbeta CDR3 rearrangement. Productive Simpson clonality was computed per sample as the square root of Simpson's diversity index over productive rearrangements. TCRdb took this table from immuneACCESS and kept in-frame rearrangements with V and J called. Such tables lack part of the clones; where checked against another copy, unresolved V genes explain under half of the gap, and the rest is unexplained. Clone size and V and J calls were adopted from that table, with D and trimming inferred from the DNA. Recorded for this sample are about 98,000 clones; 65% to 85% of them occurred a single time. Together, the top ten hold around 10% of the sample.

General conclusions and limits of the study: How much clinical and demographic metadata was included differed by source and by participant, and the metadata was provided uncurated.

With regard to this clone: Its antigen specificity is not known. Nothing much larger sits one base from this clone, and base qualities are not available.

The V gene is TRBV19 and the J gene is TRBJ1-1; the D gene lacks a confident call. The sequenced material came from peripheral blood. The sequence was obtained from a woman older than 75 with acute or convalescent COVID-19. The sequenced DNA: TGTGCCAGTAGTATTCCTCCGAACACTGAAGCTTTCTTT. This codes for CASSIPPNTEAFF.